This T cell receptor beta chain emerged from a study of cytomegalovirus exposure and HLA in healthy donors. Study context: HLA-typed donors were the source of about 85 million unique TCRs held in an early data release.

Amplification used 60 Vbeta primers and 13 Jbeta primers. The protocol was immunoSEQ multiplex PCR, while the TCRdb copy is restricted to in-frame clones and leaves out a portion. Among around 180,000 clones, approximately 84% were seen once, and the ten largest hold approximately 6%. For this clone: Its antigen is undetermined.

The CDR3 contains 17 residues. V lost 0 bases and J lost 0, with 12 bases in between. Germline CDR1 is SNHLY and CDR2 is FYNNEI. Study-wide results and caveats: When a later analysis was performed, an Asian-associated ancestry cluster reportedly had fewer N-insertions than the 666-donor mean.

The clonotype was recovered from a woman aged 25 to 39 in good health and CMV-seropositive. Material: PBMCs. This rearrangement joins TRBV2 to TRBJ2-1, with TRBD2 as a possible D gene (5 bases). CDR3 residues: CASSEALRASSYNEQFF. CDR3 coding DNA: TGTGCCAGCAGTGAAGCGCTGCGGGCAAGCTCCTACAATGAGCAGTTCTTC.